One and the same sample provided the 11 T cell receptor beta chains below, sequenced in a study of T cell responses to AZD1222 COVID-19 vaccine. Assay used: immunoSEQ multiplex PCR; TCRdb lists only in-frame clones, some missing. This table holds roughly 96,000 clones, roughly 87% found once. The source material was peripheral blood, sampled on day 0 of AZD1222 vaccination. The receptors come from an adult in good health.

The chain carries TRBV5-1 and TRBJ2-7; no firm D call. The CDR3 covers 18 residues. V lost 1 base to trimming and J lost 3 bases, with 23 bases between them. CDR1 and CDR2 from the germline V gene are SGHRS and YFSETQ. This chain's CDR3 is CASSLQLDRPSRVYEQYF. For the CDR3, the DNA is TGCGCCAGCAGCTTGCAGCTAGATAGACCCTCTCGCGTCTACGAGCAGTACTTC.

CDR3: CASSISSGEALGGYTF. The DNA for the CDR3 is TGTGCCAGTAGTATATCTTCCGGGGAGGCTTTAGGGGGCTACACCTTC. The rearrangement joins TRBV19 to TRBJ1-2; no reliable D call. CDR3 length: 16 residues. Looked up from germline, CDR1 is LNHDA and CDR2 is SQIVND (reference sequence). V dropped 2 bases and J dropped 8 bases, with 21 bases sitting between them.

This clone showed up just once. The V and J genes are TRBV11-3 and TRBJ2-1; 7 bases are shared with TRBD2. The CDR3 consists of 13 residues. Germline-derived CDR1 and CDR2 are SGHNT and YENEEA. V shed 1 base, J shed 7 bases, and the junction held 1 base outside the gene matches. The CDR3 nucleotides are TGTGCCAGCAGCTTAGTGGGGGGGAATGAGCAGTTCTTC. Residues: CASSLVGGNEQFF.

In this sample, this clone turned up once. The chain employs TRBV7-3 and TRBJ1-1, with D possibly being TRBD1 (6 bases). CDR1 is SGHTA and CDR2 is FQGTGA in the germline V gene. The V end lost 5 bases, the J end lost 6 bases, and 22 bases lay between the germline ends. The CDR3 sequence is 16 residues long. CDR3 amino acids: CASSPQPVRGGAEAFF. The CDR3 coding sequence is TGTGCCAGCAGCCCCCAACCCGTCCGAGGGGGAGCTGAAGCTTTCTTT.

This chain connects TRBV5-1 to TRBJ2-7, with 10 bases identical to TRBD1. CDR1 is SGHRS, CDR2 YFSETQ, per germline. The CDR3 length is 13 residues. V shed 3 bases, J shed 5 bases, and the junction held 2 bases outside the gene matches. CDR3 DNA sequence: TGCGCCAGCAGCTGGGGACAGGGGAACGAGCAGTACTTC. As protein: CASSWGQGNEQYF.

This clone was found once. The chain combines TRBV6-4 with TRBJ1-3; D is ambiguous. V was trimmed by 5 bases and J by 0 bases, leaving 11 bases between them. The germline gives CDR1 MRHNA, CDR2 SNTAGT. The CDR3 is 15 amino acids. For the CDR3, the DNA is TGTGCCAGCAGTACGACTGGGGACTCTGGAAACACCATATATTTT. Translating it yields CASSTTGDSGNTIYF.

The V call is TRBV11-2, the J call TRBJ2-3, with D uncertain. This CDR3 is built from 17 residues. The V gene's germline CDR1 is SGHAT and CDR2 FQNNGV. Trimming removed 5 bases at V and 2 bases at J, with 20 bases between. The CDR3 here is CASSPSQHYGSTDTQYF. The CDR3 bases are TGTGCCAGCAGCCCCTCCCAGCACTATGGCTCCACAGATACGCAGTATTTT.

The chain recombines TRBV2 with TRBJ1-2, with TRBD1 matching over 7 bases. Trimming cost V 2 bases and J 4 bases; bases outside gene matches: 1. Germline CDR1 SNHLY, CDR2 FYNNEI. CDR3 length equals 13 residues. The CDR3 protein is CASSEPGGYGYTF. The CDR3 DNA is TGTGCCAGCAGTGAACCAGGGGGCTATGGCTACACCTTC. Filled out from reference TRBV2 and TRBJ1-2, the complete variable domain reads EPEVTQTPSHQVTQMGQEVILRCVPISNHLYFYWYRQILGQKVEFLVSFYNNEISEKSEIFDDQFSVERPDGSNFTLKIRSTKLEDSAMYFCASSEPGGYGYTFGSGTRLTVV.

The V gene is TRBV5-4, the J gene TRBJ1-2; 7 bases are a match to TRBD1. Unmatched junction bases numbered 5, after V lost 4 bases and J lost 5 bases. This CDR3 comprises 13 residues. The germline CDR1 and CDR2 sequences are SGHNT and YYREEE (reference sequence). DNA of the CDR3: TGTGCCAGCAGCGCGGACAGGTCTTATGGCTACACCTTC. This sequence encodes CASSADRSYGYTF.

This chain joins TRBV28 and TRBJ1-4; D ambiguous. Deletions cut 4 bases from V and 6 bases from J, with 6 bases between. This CDR3 contains 12 residues. From germline, CDR1 is MDHEN and CDR2 SYDVKM. Here the CDR3 reads CASSSRDEKLFF. The CDR3 DNA follows: TGTGCCAGCAGTTCCCGGGATGAAAAACTGTTTTTT.

V is TRBV4-3 and J is TRBJ2-5; TRBD2 aligns across 10 bases. From germline, CDR1 is LGHNA and CDR2 YSLEER. The junction had 5 bases not matched to a gene; V was cut back by 3 bases and J by 4 bases. CDR3 length: 15 residues. CDR3 residues: CASSHTAGGRETQYF. CDR3 DNA sequence: TGCGCCAGCAGCCACACAGCGGGGGGGAGAGAGACCCAGTACTTC.